This T cell receptor beta chain emerged from a study of blood T cell repertoires in COVID-19. TCRdb's copy holds only in-frame clones and misses some; the assay was immunoSEQ multiplex PCR. The table lists a few hundred thousand clones, 75% to 85% of them singletons. CDR3 length: 17 amino acids. V gave up 6 bases and J gave up 3 bases; unmatched junction bases: 15. Germline V gene lookup returns CDR1 MDHEN and CDR2 SYDVKM. This clonotype was obtained from a woman in her thirties or forties who had recovered from COVID-19. Sequencing was done on a sample of peripheral blood. The chain combines TRBV28 with TRBJ2-7; the match to TRBD2 covers 9 bases. Written as DNA, the CDR3 is TGTGCCAGCAGCAACGTTCTCGGCGGGGGGGCGTTCTACGAGCAGTACTTC. This sequence encodes CASSNVLGGGAFYEQYF. The variable domain in full, completed from reference TRBV28 and TRBJ2-7, reads DVKVTQSSRYLVKRTGEKVFLECVQDMDHENMFWYRQDPGLGLRLIYFSYDVKMKEKGDIPEGYSVSREKKERFSLILESASTNQTSMYLCASSNVLGGGAFYEQYFGPGTRLTVT.